The entry below gives a single T cell receptor beta chain sequence along with its context. The source of the sample is a study of T-cell memory formation after mild COVID-19. Sample barcodes and UMIs were carried by the TCR alpha and TCR beta cDNA libraries that 5'RACE generated with constant-segment primers. TCRdb re-analysed the 5' RACE reads in MiXCR, keeping a single row per CDR3 protein. The repertoire has around 250,000 distinct CDR3 sequences, about 17% of them found once; the top ten carry over 20%. V lost 2 bases, J lost 2 bases, and 18 bases lay in between. CDR1 is SEHNR, CDR2 FQNEAQ, per germline (reference sequence). This CDR3 spans 17 amino acids.

The TCR originated in a man between 18 and 29 years old who had mild COVID-19 (a few samples of this study predate the infection). Cell type and time point are not known. The sequencing input was PBMCs or a T cell subset sorted from them (not recorded which). This chain uses TRBV7-9 with TRBJ1-1; D might be TRBD1 (5 bases). The CDR3 protein is CASSLRRSGAANTEAFF. The DNA of the CDR3 is TGTGCCAGCAGCTTAAGGAGGAGTGGGGCAGCTAACACTGAAGCTTTCTTT.